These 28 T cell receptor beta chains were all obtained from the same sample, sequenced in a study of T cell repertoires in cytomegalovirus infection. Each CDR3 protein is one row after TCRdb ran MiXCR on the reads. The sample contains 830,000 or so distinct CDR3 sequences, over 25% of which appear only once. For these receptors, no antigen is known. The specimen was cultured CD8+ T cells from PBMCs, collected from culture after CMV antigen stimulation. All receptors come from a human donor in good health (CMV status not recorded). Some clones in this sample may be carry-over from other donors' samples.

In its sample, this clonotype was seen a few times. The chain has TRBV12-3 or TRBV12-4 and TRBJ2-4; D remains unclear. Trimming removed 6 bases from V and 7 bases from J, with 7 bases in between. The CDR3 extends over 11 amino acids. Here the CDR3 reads CASSLNNIQYF. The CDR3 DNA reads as TGTGCCAGCAGCCTCAATAACATTCAGTACTTC.

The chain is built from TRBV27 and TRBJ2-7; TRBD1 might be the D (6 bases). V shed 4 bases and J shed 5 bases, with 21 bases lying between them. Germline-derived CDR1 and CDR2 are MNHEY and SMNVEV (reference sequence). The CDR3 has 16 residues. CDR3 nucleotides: TGTGCCAGCAGTTGGGCAGGGGCCTATCCATACCACGAGCAGTACGTC. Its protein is CASSWAGAYPYHEQYV.

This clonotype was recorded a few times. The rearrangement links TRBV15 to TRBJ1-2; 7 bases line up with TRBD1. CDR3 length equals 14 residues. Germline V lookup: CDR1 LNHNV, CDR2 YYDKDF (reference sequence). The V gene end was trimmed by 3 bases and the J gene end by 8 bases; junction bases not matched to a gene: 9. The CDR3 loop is CATSSRQGRRGYTF. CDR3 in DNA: TGTGCCACCAGCAGTCGACAGGGCCGGAGGGGCTACACCTTC.

CDR3 DNA: TGTGCCAGCAGTGAAGGCGTGTGGACAGGCTATAATTCACCCCTCCACTTT. It translates to CASSEGVWTGYNSPLHF. The chain recombines TRBV6-1 with TRBJ1-6, with 7 bases fitting TRBD1. The germline V gene encodes CDR1 MNHNS and CDR2 SASEGT. The V gene end was trimmed by 1 base and the J gene end by 3 bases; junction bases not matched to a gene: 6. The CDR3 runs to 17 residues.

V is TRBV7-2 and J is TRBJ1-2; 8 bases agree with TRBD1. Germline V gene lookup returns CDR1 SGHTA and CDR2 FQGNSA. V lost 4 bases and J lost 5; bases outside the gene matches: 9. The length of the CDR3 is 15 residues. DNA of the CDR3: TGTGCCAGCAGCTCCCCGGGACAGGAAAAGTATGGCTACACCTTC. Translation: CASSSPGQEKYGYTF. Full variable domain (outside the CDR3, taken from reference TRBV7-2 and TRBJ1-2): GAGVSQSPSNKVTEKGKDVELRCDPISGHTALYWYRQSLGQGLEFLIYFQGNSAPDKSGLPSDRFSAERTGGSVSTLTIQRTQQEDSAVYLCASSSPGQEKYGYTFGSGTRLTVV.

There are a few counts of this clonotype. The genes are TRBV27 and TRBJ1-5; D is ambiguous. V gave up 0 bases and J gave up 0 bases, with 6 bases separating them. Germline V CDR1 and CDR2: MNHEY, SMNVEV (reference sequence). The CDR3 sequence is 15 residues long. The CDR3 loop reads CASSLSPDSNQPQHF. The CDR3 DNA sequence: TGTGCCAGCAGTTTATCCCCTGATAGCAATCAGCCCCAGCATTTT.

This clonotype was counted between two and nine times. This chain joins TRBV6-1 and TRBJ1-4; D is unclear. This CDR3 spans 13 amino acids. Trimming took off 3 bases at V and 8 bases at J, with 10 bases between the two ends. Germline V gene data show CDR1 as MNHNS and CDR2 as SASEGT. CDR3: CASSDWIWEKLFF. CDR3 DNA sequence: TGTGCCAGCAGTGATTGGATCTGGGAAAAACTGTTTTTT.

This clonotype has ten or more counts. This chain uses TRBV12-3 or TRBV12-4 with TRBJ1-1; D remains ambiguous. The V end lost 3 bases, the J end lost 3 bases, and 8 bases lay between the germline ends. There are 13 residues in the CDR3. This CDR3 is CASSLQVDTEAFF. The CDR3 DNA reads TGTGCCAGCAGTTTGCAGGTTGACACTGAAGCTTTCTTT.

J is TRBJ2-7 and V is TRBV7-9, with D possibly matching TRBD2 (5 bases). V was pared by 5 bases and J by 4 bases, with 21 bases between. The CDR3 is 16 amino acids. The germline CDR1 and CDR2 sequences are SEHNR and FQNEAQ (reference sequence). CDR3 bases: TGTGCCAGCAGCCCCCCCCAAAGAGGGCAGCTTTACGAGCAGTACTTC. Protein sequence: CASSPPQRGQLYEQYF.

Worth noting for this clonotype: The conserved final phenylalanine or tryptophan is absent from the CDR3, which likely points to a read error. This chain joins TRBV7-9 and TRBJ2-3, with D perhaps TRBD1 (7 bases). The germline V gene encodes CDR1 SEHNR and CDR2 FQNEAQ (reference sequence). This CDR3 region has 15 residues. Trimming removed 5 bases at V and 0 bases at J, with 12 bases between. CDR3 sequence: CASSPGGSSTDTQYL. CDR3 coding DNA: TGTGCCAGCAGCCCAGGGGGGAGTAGCACAGATACGCAGTATCTT.

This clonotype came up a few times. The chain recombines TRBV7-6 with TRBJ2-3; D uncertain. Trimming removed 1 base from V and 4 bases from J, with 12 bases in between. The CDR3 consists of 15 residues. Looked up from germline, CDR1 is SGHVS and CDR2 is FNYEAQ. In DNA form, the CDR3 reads TGTGCCAGCAGCTTAGAGCCCGACGCGCCAGATACGCAGTATTTT. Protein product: CASSLEPDAPDTQYF.

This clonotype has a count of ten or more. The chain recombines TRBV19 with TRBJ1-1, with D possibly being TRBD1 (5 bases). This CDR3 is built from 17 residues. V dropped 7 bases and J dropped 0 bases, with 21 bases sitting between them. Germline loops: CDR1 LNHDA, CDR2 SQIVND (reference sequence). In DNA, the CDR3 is TGTGCCAGTACCCCAAATCCGCCGGGACTTATGAACACTGAAGCTTTCTTT. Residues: CASTPNPPGLMNTEAFF.

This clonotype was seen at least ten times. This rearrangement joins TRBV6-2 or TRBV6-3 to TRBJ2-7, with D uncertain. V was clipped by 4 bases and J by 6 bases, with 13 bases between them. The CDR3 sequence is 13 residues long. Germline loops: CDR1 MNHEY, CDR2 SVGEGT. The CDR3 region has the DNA TGTGCCAGCAGTTTGACGGTATCAGGCGAGCAGTACGTC. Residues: CASSLTVSGEQYV.

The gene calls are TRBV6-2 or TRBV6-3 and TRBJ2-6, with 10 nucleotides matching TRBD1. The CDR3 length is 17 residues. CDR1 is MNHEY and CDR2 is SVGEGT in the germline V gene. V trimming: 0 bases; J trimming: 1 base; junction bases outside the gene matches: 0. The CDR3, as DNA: TGTGCCAGCAGTTACTCGGGACAGGGGTCTGGGGCCAACGTCCTGACTTTC. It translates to CASSYSGQGSGANVLTF.

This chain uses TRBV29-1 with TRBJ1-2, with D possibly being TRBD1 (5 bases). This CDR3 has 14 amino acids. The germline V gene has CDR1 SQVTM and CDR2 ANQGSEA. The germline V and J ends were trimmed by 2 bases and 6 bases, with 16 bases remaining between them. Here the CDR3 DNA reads TGCAGCGTTGAAAGGGACTTCCTTAGGGATGGCTACACCTTC. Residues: CSVERDFLRDGYTF. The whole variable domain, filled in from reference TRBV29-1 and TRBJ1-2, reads SAVISQKPSRDICQRGTSLTIQCQVDSQVTMMFWYRQQPGQSLTLIATANQGSEATYESGFVIDKFPISRPNLTFSTLTVSNMSPEDSSIYLCSVERDFLRDGYTFGSGTRLTVV.

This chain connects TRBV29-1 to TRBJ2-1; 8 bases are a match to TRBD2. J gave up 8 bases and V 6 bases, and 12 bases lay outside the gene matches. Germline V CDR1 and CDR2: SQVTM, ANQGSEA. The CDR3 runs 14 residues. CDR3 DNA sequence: TGCAGCGTGGGCCGGGGGGGCCAGAACGATGAGCAGTTCTTC. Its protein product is CSVGRGGQNDEQFF.

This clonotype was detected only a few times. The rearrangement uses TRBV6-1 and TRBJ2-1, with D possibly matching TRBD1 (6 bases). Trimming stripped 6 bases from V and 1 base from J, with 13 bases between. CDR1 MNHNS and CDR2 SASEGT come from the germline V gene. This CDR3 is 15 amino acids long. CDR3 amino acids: CASSRGTSSYNEQFF. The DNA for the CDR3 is TGTGCCAGCAGCCGAGGGACATCTTCCTACAATGAGCAGTTCTTC.

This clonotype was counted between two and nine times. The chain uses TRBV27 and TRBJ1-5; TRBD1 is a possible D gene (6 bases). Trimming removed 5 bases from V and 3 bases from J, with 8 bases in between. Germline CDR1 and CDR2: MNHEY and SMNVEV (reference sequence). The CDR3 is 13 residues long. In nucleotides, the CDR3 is TGTGCCAGCAGTGGACAGATCAATCAGCCCCAGCATTTT. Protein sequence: CASSGQINQPQHF.

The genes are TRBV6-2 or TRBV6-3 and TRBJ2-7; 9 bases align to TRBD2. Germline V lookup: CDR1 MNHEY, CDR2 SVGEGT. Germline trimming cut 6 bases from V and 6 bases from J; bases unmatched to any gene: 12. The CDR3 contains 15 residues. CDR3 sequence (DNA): TGTGCCAGCAGCCCCTATCGGCGGGGGGGCGTCGAGCAGTACGTC. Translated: CASSPYRRGGVEQYV.

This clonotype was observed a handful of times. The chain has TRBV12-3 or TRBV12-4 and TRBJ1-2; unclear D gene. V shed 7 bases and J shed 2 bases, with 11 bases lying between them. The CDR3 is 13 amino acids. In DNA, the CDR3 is TGTGCCAGCATCCCACACATAAACTATGGCTACACCTTC. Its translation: CASIPHINYGYTF.

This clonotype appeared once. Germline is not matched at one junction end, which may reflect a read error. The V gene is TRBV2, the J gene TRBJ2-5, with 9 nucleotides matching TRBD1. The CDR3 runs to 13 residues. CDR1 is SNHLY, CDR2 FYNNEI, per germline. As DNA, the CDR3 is TGTGCCAGCGCAGTCCGGGACAGGGAGACTCAGTACTTC. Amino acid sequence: CASAVRDRETQYF.

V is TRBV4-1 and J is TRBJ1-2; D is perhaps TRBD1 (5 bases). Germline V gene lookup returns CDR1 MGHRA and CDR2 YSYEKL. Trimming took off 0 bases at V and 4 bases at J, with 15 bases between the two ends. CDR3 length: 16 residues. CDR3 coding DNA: TGCGCCAGCAGCCAAGATCGGCAGGGCCTGTCCTATGGCTACACCTTC. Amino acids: CASSQDRQGLSYGYTF.

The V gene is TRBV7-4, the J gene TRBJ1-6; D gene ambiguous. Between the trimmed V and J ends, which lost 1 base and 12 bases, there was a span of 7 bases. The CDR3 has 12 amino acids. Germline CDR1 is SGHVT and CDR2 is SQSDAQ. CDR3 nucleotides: TGTGCCAGCAGCTTAGAGACCGGACCCCTCCACTTT. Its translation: CASSLETGPLHF.

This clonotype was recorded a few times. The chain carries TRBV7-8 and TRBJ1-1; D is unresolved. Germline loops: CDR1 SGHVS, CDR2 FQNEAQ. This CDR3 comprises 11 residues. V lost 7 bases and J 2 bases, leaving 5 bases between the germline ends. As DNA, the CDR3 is TGTGCCAGCACCACAAACACTGAAGCTTTCTTT. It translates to CASTTNTEAFF.

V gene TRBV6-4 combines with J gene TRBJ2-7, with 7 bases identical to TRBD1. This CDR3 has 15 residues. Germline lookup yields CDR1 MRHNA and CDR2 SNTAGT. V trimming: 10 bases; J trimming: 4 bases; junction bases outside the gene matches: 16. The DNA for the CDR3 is TGTGCCATCCGAATTAGGGACAGTACACTTTACGAGCAGTACGTC. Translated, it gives CAIRIRDSTLYEQYV.

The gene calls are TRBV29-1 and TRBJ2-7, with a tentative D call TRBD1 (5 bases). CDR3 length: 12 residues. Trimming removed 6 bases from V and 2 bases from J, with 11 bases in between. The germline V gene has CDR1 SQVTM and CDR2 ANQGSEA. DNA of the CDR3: TGCAGCGTCGCCAGGGAACCCTACGAGCAGTACGTC. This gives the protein CSVAREPYEQYV.

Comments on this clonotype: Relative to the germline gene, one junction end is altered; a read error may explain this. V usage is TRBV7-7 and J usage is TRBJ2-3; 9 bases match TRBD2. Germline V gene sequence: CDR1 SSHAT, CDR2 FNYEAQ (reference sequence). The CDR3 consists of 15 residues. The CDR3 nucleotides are TGTGCTAGCAGCTTATCTAGCGGGGTTGTAGATACGCAGTATTTT. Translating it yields CASSLSSGVVDTQYF.

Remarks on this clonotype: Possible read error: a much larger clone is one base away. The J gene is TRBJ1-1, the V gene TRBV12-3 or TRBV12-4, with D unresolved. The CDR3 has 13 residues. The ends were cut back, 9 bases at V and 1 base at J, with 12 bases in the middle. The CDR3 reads CASRWLGNTEAFF. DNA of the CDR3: TGTGCCAGTAGATGGTTAGGGAACACTGAAGCTTTCTTT.